This T cell receptor beta chain was captured by sequencing in a study of T cell responses to AZD1222 COVID-19 vaccine. Points from the study as a whole: The sample set comprised mostly white British donors with more females, and clonal diversity was possibly underestimated. The study sampled repertoires only after the peak T cell response. Elevations in Spike-specific TCR breadth and depth followed administration of two AZD1222 doses.

As for this clone: Its antigen is as yet unknown.

Profiling relied on immunoSEQ multiplex PCR, and the TCRdb table lists in-frame clones only, not all of them. The table shows some 200,000 clones, with about nine tenths occurring only once. CDR3 length: 17 residues. V lost 0 bases to trimming and J lost 3 bases, with 18 bases between them. The germline CDR1 and CDR2 sequences are SGHTA and FQGTGA. The clonotype was recovered from an adult in good health. The sequences come from peripheral blood, collected on day 0 of AZD1222 vaccination. The chain carries TRBV7-3 and TRBJ2-7; the D gene is possibly TRBD2 (6 bases). The CDR3 nucleotides are TGTGCCAGCAGCTTAACCCCCCCGACTAGTCTCCACTACGAGCAGTACTTC. Its translation: CASSLTPPTSLHYEQYF.